The clone carrying this T cell receptor (beta chain) was detected many times. Its target is not known. Germline V lookup: CDR1 SGDLS, CDR2 YYNGEE. This CDR3 has 16 amino acids. V was shortened by 4 bases and J by 0 bases, with 17 bases between the two germline ends. The data originate from a study of read filtering for tumor transcriptome and immune sequencing. Points from the study as a whole: This fraction held mixed bone marrow immune cells after CD138-negative sorting.

The library was built from roughly 400 ng RNA with molecular barcoded adaptors for alpha/delta and beta/gamma chains. TCRdb reprocessed the reads with MiXCR, giving one entry per CDR3 protein. The data contain 57,000 or so distinct CDR3 sequences, roughly 19% of them singletons. The material sequenced was a population of CD138-negative cells sorted from bone marrow. This TCR came from a donor at least 40 years old with multiple myeloma. This rearrangement joins TRBV9 to TRBJ2-7, with D perhaps matching TRBD1 (6 bases). The CDR3 loop is CASSPQSDRYSYEQYF. Written as DNA, the CDR3 is TGTGCCAGCAGCCCTCAATCCGACAGGTACTCCTACGAGCAGTACTTC.